A selection of T cell receptor beta chains follows, all from one sample in a study of T cells in Graves' hyperthyroidism and ophthalmopathy. TCRdb re-analysed the multiplex PCR reads in MiXCR, keeping a single row per CDR3 protein. The sample gives nearly 600,000 distinct CDR3 sequences, approximately 14% of which show up once; roughly 7% is in the top ten. The sequencing sample was made of blood. These receptors originate from a woman aged 18-29 years with Graves' ophthalmopathy. Both conserved end residues are part of each CDR3. The D gene is left open where the match is weak. Clone size, where shown, is once, few, many, or a class for clones that have expanded.

j_call d_call clone_size v_call cdr3_aa cdr3_nt
TRBJ2-5 TRBD1 many TRBV7-9 CASSQGQIQETQYF TGTGCCAGCAGCCAGGGACAGATCCAAGAGACCCAGTACTTC
TRBJ2-1 TRBD2 many TRBV2 CASSPGLAVNEQFF TGTGCCAGCAGTCCGGGACTAGCGGTCAATGAGCAGTTCTTC
TRBJ1-2 TRBD1 many TRBV5-1 CASSPRGTGNYGYTF TGCGCCAGCAGCCCCAGGGGGACAGGGAACTATGGCTACACCTTC
TRBJ2-3 TRBD2 . TRBV25-1 CASSPTPGLAGEMWGTDTQYF TGTGCCAGCAGTCCAACACCGGGACTAGCGGGAGAAATGTGGGGCACAGATACGCAGTATTTT
TRBJ1-6 . many TRBV13 CASSLSPLSPLHF TGTGCCAGCAGCTTATCTCCTCTTTCACCCCTCCACTTT
TRBJ2-3 TRBD1 many TRBV7-9 CASSGQGSDTQYF TGTGCCAGCAGCGGACAGGGCTCAGATACGCAGTATTTT
TRBJ2-7 TRBD2 many TRBV20-1 CSASPPSRGVNEQYF TGCAGTGCTAGCCCTCCGTCTCGGGGGGTCAACGAGCAGTACTTC
TRBJ2-7 . many TRBV2 CASRRSYLSPNYEQYF TGTGCCAGCAGACGGTCCTATTTATCCCCTAACTACGAGCAGTACTTC
TRBJ2-7 . many TRBV7-9 CASSSARRPYEQYF TGTGCCAGCAGCTCGGCCCGTCGTCCTTACGAGCAGTACTTC
TRBJ1-1 TRBD1 many TRBV5-6 CASSWDRGWGAFF TGTGCCAGCAGCTGGGACAGGGGGTGGGGAGCTTTCTTT
TRBJ2-7 TRBD2 many TRBV6-2/TRBV6-3 CASSLRRERYF TGTGCCAGCAGTCTCAGGCGGGAGCGGTACTTC
TRBJ2-2 TRBD1 few TRBV7-6 CASSLVNRDRGRVGELFF TGTGCCAGCAGCTTAGTAAATCGAGACAGGGGGCGCGTCGGGGAGCTGTTTTTT
TRBJ2-3 TRBD2 many TRBV20-1 CSAPLAGGPDTQYF TGCAGTGCTCCCCTAGCGGGAGGTCCAGATACGCAGTATTTT
TRBJ1-3 TRBD1 many TRBV20-1 CSARRDSGNTIYF TGCAGTGCTAGGAGGGACAGCGGAAACACCATATATTTT
TRBJ2-2 . . TRBV2 CASRAHKQIGNANTGELFF TGTGCCAGCAGAGCCCATAAACAAATTGGCAACGCGAACACCGGGGAGCTGTTTTTT
TRBJ2-7 TRBD1 many TRBV11-2 CASSPGQGAFDEQYF TGTGCCAGCAGCCCAGGACAGGGGGCGTTCGACGAGCAGTACTTC
TRBJ2-1 . few TRBV9 CASSVVGGYNEQFF TGTGCCAGCAGCGTAGTTGGGGGGTACAATGAGCAGTTCTTC
TRBJ2-1 . few TRBV14 CASSQDVGTNVYNEQFF TGTGCCAGCAGCCAAGATGTTGGGACCAACGTCTACAATGAGCAGTTCTTC
TRBJ1-3 . . TRBV4-3 CASSPTLGGDTIYF TGCGCCAGCAGCCCGACCTTGGGGGGAGACACCATATATTTT
TRBJ2-5 TRBD2 . TRBV12-3/TRBV12-4 CASSLGAGGAGTQYF TGTGCCAGCAGTTTAGGAGCGGGAGGGGCAGGTACCCAGTACTTC
TRBJ2-1 TRBD2 many TRBV30 CAWGGGLVGSYNEQFF TGTGCCTGGGGCGGGGGACTAGTTGGCTCCTACAATGAGCAGTTCTTC
TRBJ1-2 . many TRBV12-3/TRBV12-4 CASISGAGPGYTF TGTGCCAGCATCTCGGGGGCTGGGCCGGGCTACACCTTC
TRBJ2-7 . . TRBV24-1 CATSESGDPSYNEQYF TGTGCCACCAGTGAAAGCGGAGACCCCTCCTACAATGAGCAGTACTTC
TRBJ2-5 . many TRBV27 CASSSLGQETQYF TGTGCCAGCAGTTCTCTGGGCCAAGAGACCCAGTACTTC
TRBJ1-5 . . TRBV29-1 CSVGRDQPQHF TGCAGCGTTGGGCGCGATCAGCCCCAGCATTTT
TRBJ1-3 . . TRBV13 CASSRTASSGNTIYF TGTGCCAGCAGCCGGACAGCAAGCTCTGGAAACACCATATATTTT
TRBJ1-2 . . TRBV3-1 CASSPLNSRGGNYGYTF TGTGCCAGCAGCCCCCTCAATAGTCGGGGGGGGAACTATGGCTACACCTTC
TRBJ2-3 TRBD1 . TRBV7-2 CAISLATGTGVSTDTQYF TGTGCCATCAGCTTAGCGACCGGGACAGGGGTCAGCACAGATACGCAGTATTTT
TRBJ2-3 . few TRBV19 CASSISGSSMGNTQYF TGTGCCAGTAGTATATCCGGGAGTTCTATGGGGAATACGCAGTATTTT
TRBJ1-1 . . TRBV19 CASSILGMNTEAFF TGTGCCAGTAGTATTTTGGGGATGAACACTGAAGCTTTCTTT
TRBJ1-2 . many TRBV7-2 CASSFADYGYTF TGTGCCAGCAGCTTTGCTGACTATGGCTACACCTTC
TRBJ1-6 . many TRBV12-3/TRBV12-4 CASSSYFNSPLHF TGTGCCAGCAGTTCCTACTTTAATTCACCCCTCCACTTT
TRBJ1-2 . . TRBV27 CASSRGYHYYGYTF TGTGCCAGCTCCAGGGGATATCATTACTATGGCTACACCTTC
TRBJ2-1 TRBD2 . TRBV5-1 CASSPNPAGGPYNEQFF TGCGCCAGCTCCCCCAACCCAGCGGGAGGGCCCTACAATGAGCAGTTCTTC
TRBJ1-1 TRBD1 many TRBV20-1 CREGAGSTEAFF TGTAGGGAGGGGGCGGGTTCCACTGAAGCTTTCTTT
TRBJ2-2 . many TRBV28 CASSFGNLLTRKNAGELFF TGTGCCAGCAGTTTTGGGAACCTCTTAACCCGAAAGAACGCCGGGGAGCTGTTTTTT
TRBJ2-2 . many TRBV7-2 CASSLGPGATGELFF TGTGCCAGCAGCTTAGGTCCGGGTGCCACCGGGGAGCTGTTTTTT
TRBJ1-1 . few TRBV6-2/TRBV6-3 CASSRDKGNTEAFF TGTGCCAGCAGCCGGGACAAGGGTAACACTGAAGCTTTCTTT
TRBJ1-2 . . TRBV7-9 CASSSARGDYGYTF TGTGCCAGCAGCTCCGCCCGAGGGGATTATGGCTACACCTTC
TRBJ2-1 TRBD1 many TRBV10-3 CAISSGQGAEGNEQFF TGTGCCATCAGCTCTGGACAGGGGGCCGAGGGCAATGAGCAGTTCTTC
TRBJ1-1 TRBD1 many TRBV11-2 CASRVNRGPTEAFF TGTGCCAGCAGGGTAAACAGGGGGCCCACTGAAGCTTTCTTT
TRBJ1-4 . . TRBV6-5 CASSYSYRAGEKLFF TGTGCCAGCAGTTACTCCTACAGGGCAGGTGAAAAACTGTTTTTT
TRBJ2-5 . many TRBV12-3/TRBV12-4 CASSLREETQYF TGTGCCAGCAGTTTAAGGGAAGAGACCCAGTACTTC
TRBJ2-7 TRBD2 few TRBV9 CASSVDGGGNAEQYF TGTGCCAGCAGCGTAGACGGGGGGGGAAACGCCGAGCAGTACTTC
TRBJ2-5 TRBD1 . TRBV20-1 CSAWGQQETQYF TGCAGTGCTTGGGGACAGCAAGAGACCCAGTACTTC
TRBJ2-3 TRBD2 . TRBV9 CASSSYTGTSRDHTDTQYF TGTGCCAGCAGCTCATATACCGGGACTAGCCGAGATCACACAGATACGCAGTATTTT
TRBJ2-5 . many TRBV10-3 CAISELDQETQYF TGTGCCATCAGTGAGCTAGATCAAGAGACCCAGTACTTC
TRBJ2-1 TRBD2 many TRBV28 CASNPREGRSYNEQFF TGTGCCAGCAACCCCCGGGAGGGGCGCTCTTACAATGAGCAGTTCTTC
TRBJ2-1 . . TRBV5-6 CASSLMGSYNEQFF TGTGCCAGCAGCTTAATGGGGTCCTACAATGAGCAGTTCTTC
TRBJ2-3 TRBD2 many TRBV7-3 CASSLQRDPADTQYF TGTGCCAGCAGCTTACAGCGGGATCCGGCAGATACGCAGTATTTT
TRBJ1-1 TRBD1 many TRBV28 CASSLDRGNTEAFF TGTGCCAGCAGTTTGGACAGGGGGAACACTGAAGCTTTCTTT
TRBJ2-2 . . TRBV15 CATSRMGGELFF TGTGCCACCAGCCGTATGGGCGGGGAGCTGTTTTTT
TRBJ2-3 TRBD2 many TRBV12-5 CASGSRAGGFTDTQYF TGTGCTAGTGGTTCAAGAGCGGGAGGCTTCACAGATACGCAGTATTTT